This entry is about one T cell receptor (beta chain). Authors' data handling: It was from reference gene primer amplification that nucleated cell counts were estimated. Profiling relied on immunoSEQ multiplex PCR, and the TCRdb table lists in-frame clones only, not all of them. Clonal size and the V and J genes are those of that table, whereas D and trimming came from the DNA. The sample lists approximately 210,000 clones; roughly 88% were seen once. The sample comes from a study of blood T cell repertoires in COVID-19. Recruits, aged roughly 18 to 89 years, lived in 24 US areas. Trimming shortened V by 2 bases and J by 3 bases, and 13 bases separated the two germline ends. CDR1 and CDR2 from the germline V gene are LNHDA and SQIVND (reference sequence). This CDR3 has 15 residues.

The chain uses TRBV19 and TRBJ1-1; possibly TRBD1 for D (5 bases). This receptor was taken from a woman aged 50 to 60 with acute COVID-19. Sequencing was done on a sample of PBMCs or T cells enriched from blood (not recorded which). The CDR3 sequence is CASSITSGGDTEAFF. DNA of the CDR3: TGTGCCAGTAGTATAACGTCGGGGGGTGACACTGAAGCTTTCTTT.